The sequence of this TCR beta chain was determined in a study of early T cells in non-severe SARS-CoV-2 infection. Study-wide background: RNA in bulk from unsorted whole blood was sequenced, and chains were unpaired. Findings of the study overall: Private and CD4 specificities were missed by VDJdb matching, skewed to anti-spike CD8.

In germline, CDR1 is SQVTM, CDR2 ANQGSEA. The CDR3 is 13 amino acids. Trimming removed 6 bases at V and 0 bases at J, with 12 bases between. Each cDNA molecule carried a unique molecular identifier. TCRdb ran MiXCR on the 5' RACE reads and lists one entry per CDR3 protein. This table holds 80,000 to 95,000 distinct CDR3 sequences, over 9% found once. Of note for this clonotype: Its target is unknown.

The origin of this receptor is an adult who was a healthcare worker with PCR-confirmed SARS-CoV-2 infection or an uninfected control (not recorded which). This chain joins TRBV29-1 and TRBJ2-7; no definite D call. The sequenced material came from whole blood. The CDR3 bases are TGCAGCGTGATCAACAGTAACTCCTACGAGCAGTACTTC. Its protein is CSVINSNSYEQYF.